These 21 T cell receptor beta chains came from one sample sequenced in a study of beta chain features in type 1 diabetes. General study results and limits: For Type 1 diabetes patients, all four CD4+ subsets carried TCRB CDR3s that were moderately but significantly shorter.

Antigens of these TCRs are unknown. The study reverse transcribed the entire isolated RNA, so it sequenced expressed TCRB transcripts. The method was immunoSEQ multiplex PCR; TCRdb's version includes in-frame clones alone and lacks a portion of them. The sample carries about 160,000 clones, about 63% recorded once. The material sequenced was naive CD4+ T cells from blood. Receptors originate from a man aged 25-45 years with type 1 diabetes.

This clone was observed a few times. The chain joins TRBV29-1 to TRBJ2-1, with 8 nucleotides matching TRBD1. The V gene's germline CDR1 is SQVTM and CDR2 ANQGSEA. The junction had 11 bases not matched to a gene; V was cut back by 7 bases and J by 15 bases. The length of the CDR3 is 11 residues. The CDR3 DNA reads as TGCAGCGGATCGGACAGGGTCATGCCGTTCTTC. Encoded protein: CSGSDRVMPFF.

This clone has just one count. The V and J genes are TRBV7-2 and TRBJ2-7; tentative D call: TRBD2 (5 bases). CDR1 SGHTA and CDR2 FQGNSA come from the germline V gene. V dropped 5 bases and J dropped 2 bases, with 10 bases sitting between them. This CDR3 is 13 amino acids long. CDR3: CASSANGAYEQYF. The CDR3 DNA is TGTGCCAGCAGCGCTAACGGGGCCTACGAGCAGTACTTC.

The chain carries TRBV7-2 and TRBJ2-1; D is possibly TRBD1 (6 bases). The CDR3 is made up of 13 amino acids. The V and J ends lost 0 bases and 10 bases respectively, with 10 bases between them. Germline CDR1 reads SGHTA; CDR2 reads FQGNSA. CDR3 sequence reads: CASSLASDSEQFF. CDR3 bases: TGTGCCAGCAGCTTAGCCTCGGACAGCGAGCAGTTCTTC.

This clone appeared a few times. V usage is TRBV2 and J usage is TRBJ2-3, with a weak D call TRBD2 (5 bases). V lost 6 bases and J 4 bases, leaving 11 bases between the germline ends. The CDR3 totals 13 residues. Germline CDR1 reads SNHLY; CDR2 reads FYNNEI. In DNA, the CDR3 is TGTGCCAGCAGCACCGGGAACGCAGATACGCAGTATTTT. Amino acid sequence: CASSTGNADTQYF.

The table lists this clone with a few counts. The CDR3 nucleotides are TGTGCCTGGAGTCCCGCTCACGCAGGAGGGGAGCTGTTTTTT. This codes for CAWSPAHAGGELFF. The chain combines TRBV30 with TRBJ2-2; D uncertain. In germline, CDR1 is GTSNPN, CDR2 SVGIG (reference sequence). V was pared by 2 bases and J by 8 bases, with 15 bases between. CDR3 length: 14 residues.

This clone came up a few times. This sequence joins TRBV29-1 and TRBJ2-5; TRBD1 matches 9 bases. Losses at the gene ends were 3 bases for V and 5 bases for J; bases not matched to a gene: 16. This CDR3 contains 17 residues. Germline CDR1 SQVTM, CDR2 ANQGSEA. Here the CDR3 reads CSVDRTFHTGGFETQYF. As DNA, the CDR3 is TGCAGCGTTGATCGGACATTTCATACAGGGGGCTTTGAGACCCAGTACTTC.

Only a few counts were recorded for this clone. The same CDR3 is also encoded by other DNA sequences in this sample. The chain couples TRBV29-1 to TRBJ1-1; no clear D gene. CDR3 size: 12 residues. The germline V gene has CDR1 SQVTM and CDR2 ANQGSEA. Trimming took 3 bases from V and 2 from J, leaving 7 bases between them. CDR3 protein: CSVERGNTEAFF. The CDR3 DNA reads TGCAGCGTTGAGCGCGGCAACACTGAAGCTTTCTTT.

CDR3 region: CASSAAVDTQYF. The DNA for the CDR3 is TGTGCCAGCAGCGCGGCTGTAGATACGCAGTATTTT. The rearrangement joins TRBV9 to TRBJ2-3, with D uncertain. V lost 3 bases and J 5 bases, leaving 7 bases between the germline ends. The germline gives CDR1 SGDLS, CDR2 YYNGEE. The CDR3 contains 12 residues.

A word on this clone: Other DNA sequences within the sample encode an identical CDR3. The chain links TRBV9 to TRBJ2-5; possible D gene TRBD2, 5 bases. There are 14 residues in the CDR3. Deletions cut 0 bases from V and 4 bases from J, with 10 bases between. In germline, CDR1 is SGDLS, CDR2 YYNGEE. CDR3 DNA: TGTGCCAGCAGCGTAGGGCTAGGAGGAGAGACCCAGTACTTC. Translating gives CASSVGLGGETQYF.

The J gene is TRBJ2-1, the V gene TRBV9; no clear D gene. The germline V gene encodes CDR1 SGDLS and CDR2 YYNGEE. This CDR3 has 11 residues. The V end was cut by 1 base, the J end by 7 bases, with 3 bases between. Written as DNA, the CDR3 is TGTGCCAGCAGCGTACAGAATGAGCAGTTCTTC. It translates to CASSVQNEQFF.

This clone has just a few counts. The chain carries TRBV5-1 and TRBJ2-2; the D is unclear. From germline, CDR1 is SGHRS and CDR2 YFSETQ. Deletions cut 4 bases from V and 1 base from J, with 14 bases between. The CDR3 has 16 residues. In DNA, the CDR3 is TGCGCCAGCAGCCTGACCCATGGCGGGAACACCGGGGAGCTGTTTTTT. It is translated as CASSLTHGGNTGELFF. Filled out from reference TRBV5-1 and TRBJ2-2, the complete variable domain reads KAGVTQTPRYLIKTRGQQVTLSCSPISGHRSVSWYQQTPGQGLQFLFEYFSETQRNKGNFPGRFSGRQFSNSRSEMNVSTLELGDSALYLCASSLTHGGNTGELFFGEGSRLTVL.

The sample holds one count of this clone. V gene TRBV4-1 combines with J gene TRBJ2-7; D not certain. Trimming removed 3 bases at V and 1 base at J, with 4 bases between. The CDR3 totals 12 residues. The germline CDR1 and CDR2 sequences are MGHRA and YSYEKL. In DNA, the CDR3 is TGCGCCAGCAGCCATGGATCCTACGAGCAGTACTTC. Translating gives CASSHGSYEQYF.

This clone was recorded once. This chain links TRBV29-1 with TRBJ1-4; D is unclear. V lost 7 bases and J 8 bases, leaving 11 bases between the germline ends. CDR1 SQVTM and CDR2 ANQGSEA come from the germline V gene. There are 11 residues in the CDR3. The CDR3 loop is CSAIDVEKLFF. The CDR3 nucleotides read TGCAGCGCCATCGACGTAGAAAAACTGTTTTTT.

CDR3 amino acids: CSVESGVGSTDTQYF. The DNA for the CDR3 is TGCAGCGTTGAAAGCGGGGTTGGGAGCACAGATACGCAGTATTTT. V and J are TRBV29-1 and TRBJ2-3; 7 bases are shared with TRBD2. The CDR3 sequence is 15 residues long. J lost 0 bases, V lost 2 bases, and 5 bases had no gene match. The germline V gene has CDR1 SQVTM and CDR2 ANQGSEA.

The CDR3 protein is CASSLAETQYF. CDR3 bases: TGTGCCAGCAGCTTAGCAGAGACCCAGTACTTC. This sequence joins TRBV13 and TRBJ2-5; no definite D call. Germline CDR1 PRHDT, CDR2 FYEKMQ (reference sequence). The germline V and J ends were trimmed by 1 base and 4 bases, with 1 base remaining between them. This CDR3 has 11 residues.

The table lists this clone with a count of one. The chain couples TRBV29-1 to TRBJ2-7; weak D call: TRBD1 (7 bases). Germline lookup yields CDR1 SQVTM and CDR2 ANQGSEA. Deletions cut 5 bases from V and 2 bases from J, with 13 bases between. The CDR3 sequence is 13 residues long. The CDR3 sequence: CSVRGTETYEQYF. CDR3 DNA: TGCAGCGTTCGCGGGACAGAGACCTACGAGCAGTACTTC.

CDR3 residues: CASSRAGVQETQYF. The CDR3 DNA follows: TGTGCCAGCTCCCGGGCCGGAGTTCAAGAGACCCAGTACTTC. V usage is TRBV28 and J usage is TRBJ2-5; no reliable D call. The CDR3 sequence is 14 residues long. The germline V gene encodes CDR1 MDHEN and CDR2 SYDVKM. V was shortened by 8 bases and J by 2 bases, with 15 bases between the two germline ends.

The chain links TRBV18 to TRBJ1-5, with 10 bases that match TRBD1. Trimming at V came to 6 bases and at J to 3 bases, leaving 8 bases not matched to a gene. This CDR3 spans 16 amino acids. In germline, CDR1 is KGHSH, CDR2 LQKENI. This chain's CDR3 is CASSTGTGVLNQPQHF. DNA for the CDR3: TGTGCCAGCTCCACTGGGACAGGGGTCCTCAATCAGCCCCAGCATTTT.

This clone came up a few times. This rearrangement joins TRBV29-1 to TRBJ1-5, with TRBD1 matching over 9 bases. V gave up 5 bases and J gave up 8 bases; unmatched junction bases: 13. CDR3 size: 15 residues. Germline assignment: CDR1 SQVTM and CDR2 ANQGSEA. In DNA, the CDR3 is TGCAGCGTTACGGACAGGGGAATGGGGTTCAAGCCCCAGCATTTT. Its translation is CSVTDRGMGFKPQHF.

This chain joins TRBV7-2 and TRBJ2-1, with D possibly being TRBD2 (6 bases). Looked up from germline, CDR1 is SGHTA and CDR2 is FQGNSA. The V gene lost 8 bases and the J gene lost 5 bases, with 13 bases spanning the gap. The CDR3 has 13 amino acids. The CDR3 nucleotides read TGTGCCAGCCGCCTAGCGCTAAACAATGAGCAGTTCTTC. Protein sequence: CASRLALNNEQFF. Drawing the rest from reference TRBV7-2 and TRBJ2-1, the complete variable domain is GAGVSQSPSNKVTEKGKDVELRCDPISGHTALYWYRQSLGQGLEFLIYFQGNSAPDKSGLPSDRFSAERTGGSVSTLTIQRTQQEDSAVYLCASRLALNNEQFFGPGTRLTVL.

The chain couples TRBV23-1 to TRBJ2-1; D may correspond to TRBD1 or TRBD2 (6 bases each). TRBV23-1 is classed as an ORF, of uncertain function. The CDR3 runs to 16 residues. V was cut by 7 bases and J by 5 bases, with 21 bases left in between. CDR3 in DNA: TGCGCCAGCACCCAAGGGGACGGGGGCCAGAACAATGAGCAGTTCTTC. Its translation is CASTQGDGGQNNEQFF.